These T cell receptor beta chains were read from a single sample in a study of cytomegalovirus exposure and HLA in healthy donors. Measured with immunoSEQ multiplex PCR; TCRdb has only the in-frame clones, and not every one. This table has some 130,000 clones, around three quarters appearing once. Sequencing was carried out using PBMCs. The receptors originated from an older woman in good health and CMV-seropositive. CDR3s include the opening cysteine and the closing phenylalanine or tryptophan. Each record gives: clone size, D gene, J gene, V gene, CDR3 protein, CDR3 DNA. The D gene is left open where the match is weak. A clone size is listed for some rows: how often the clone was seen (once, few, many), or a class if it is expanded.

. | . | TRBJ2-5 | TRBV29-1 | CSVEAIKETQYF | TGCAGCGTTGAAGCTATAAAGGAGACCCAGTACTTC
. | TRBD1 | TRBJ1-2 | TRBV7-2 | CASRMTGNYGYTF | TGTGCCAGCAGGATGACAGGGAACTATGGCTACACCTTC
few | . | TRBJ2-7 | TRBV9 | CASSVEGKGYEQYF | TGTGCCAGCAGCGTAGAGGGGAAGGGCTACGAGCAGTACTTC
. | . | TRBJ2-7 | TRBV5-4 | CASSSGGGATDYEQYF | TGTGCCAGCAGCTCTGGCGGGGGCGCGACCGACTACGAGCAGTACTTC
. | . | TRBJ1-1 | TRBV5-1 | CATSGGGAMNTEAFF | TGCGCCACCTCGGGAGGGGGGGCCATGAACACTGAAGCTTTCTTT
few | TRBD1 | TRBJ1-5 | TRBV30 | CAWSVRQGASQPQHF | TGTGCCTGGAGTGTAAGACAGGGGGCCAGTCAGCCCCAGCATTTT
. | . | TRBJ2-1 | TRBV2 | CASSGEGYNEQFF | TGTGCCAGCAGTGGCGAGGGCTACAATGAGCAGTTCTTC
few | TRBD2 | TRBJ2-7 | TRBV7-6 | CASSLSGGSTGEQYF | TGTGCCAGCAGCTTATCCGGCGGGAGCACCGGCGAGCAGTACTTC
. | . | TRBJ1-2 | TRBV10-3 | CAISESLTKNGYTF | TGTGCCATCAGTGAGTCGTTGACAAAGAATGGCTACACCTTC
. | . | TRBJ1-1 | TRBV6-6 | CASSTGKNTEAFF | TGTGCCAGCAGTACCGGTAAGAACACTGAAGCTTTCTTT
once | . | TRBJ1-4 | TRBV9 | CASSAGGHNEKLFF | TGTGCCAGCAGCGCCGGGGGGCATAATGAAAAACTGTTTTTT
few | . | TRBJ1-2 | TRBV7-9 | CASSLRGGDGYTF | TGTGCCAGCAGCTTACGGGGTGGAGATGGCTACACCTTC
. | . | TRBJ1-2 | TRBV5-1 | CASSGQDYGYTF | TGCGCCAGCAGCGGACAAGACTATGGCTACACCTTC
. | . | TRBJ2-3 | TRBV6-4 | CASSEGASLNTDTQYF | TGTGCCAGCAGTGAGGGGGCTAGTCTGAACACAGATACGCAGTATTTT
. | . | TRBJ1-2 | TRBV2 | CASSDPGAYGYTF | TGTGCCAGCAGTGACCCGGGTGCGTATGGCTACACCTTC
. | TRBD1 | TRBJ2-7 | TRBV28 | CASSPTGTVGASYEQYF | TGTGCCAGCAGTCCCACCGGGACAGTGGGTGCAAGCTACGAGCAGTACTTC
. | TRBD1 | TRBJ2-7 | TRBV19 | CASRDRSNEQYF | TGTGCCAGCCGGGACAGGAGCAACGAGCAGTACTTC
few | TRBD1 | TRBJ1-1 | TRBV6-4 | CASRGTGSSREAFF | TGTGCCAGCAGGGGGACAGGGTCTAGTCGTGAAGCTTTCTTT
. | . | TRBJ1-5 | TRBV2 | CASSLQGTHSNQPQHF | TGTGCCAGCTCCTTGCAGGGGACGCATAGCAATCAGCCCCAGCATTTT
. | . | TRBJ1-1 | TRBV6-1 | CASRGSLNTEAFF | TGTGCCAGCAGGGGCAGTCTGAACACTGAAGCTTTCTTT
. | . | TRBJ1-5 | TRBV10-3 | CAISYSGGNQPQHF | TGTGCCATCAGCTACTCAGGGGGCAATCAGCCCCAGCATTTT
. | TRBD1 | TRBJ2-5 | TRBV5-4 | CASSPQTGYQETQYF | TGTGCCAGCAGCCCACAGACAGGGTACCAAGAGACCCAGTACTTC
. | TRBD2 | TRBJ2-7 | TRBV28 | CASRSLAGVGEQYF | TGTGCCAGCAGGAGCCTAGCGGGAGTTGGCGAGCAGTACTTC
. | . | TRBJ2-7 | TRBV7-9 | CASSLGPTGSYEQYF | TGTGCCAGCAGCTTAGGTCCGACAGGTTCCTACGAGCAGTACTTC
. | . | TRBJ1-4 | TRBV5-1 | CASSLGGLGSGRATNEKLFF | TGCGCCAGCAGCTTGGGGGGGCTAGGCAGTGGAAGAGCAACTAATGAAAAACTGTTTTTT
few | . | TRBJ1-3 | TRBV9 | CASSVGTVGGNTIYF | TGTGCCAGCAGCGTAGGGACAGTCGGTGGAAACACCATATATTTT
. | . | TRBJ1-2 | TRBV7-6 | CASSLRRQGGGYTF | TGTGCCAGCAGCTTAAGGCGCCAGGGTGGAGGCTACACCTTC
. | TRBD2 | TRBJ2-3 | TRBV19 | CASGAGGSDTQYF | TGTGCCAGTGGGGCGGGGGGATCAGATACGCAGTATTTT
. | . | TRBJ2-7 | TRBV19 | CASSIASGAYEQYF | TGTGCCAGTAGTATAGCCTCGGGGGCCTACGAGCAGTACTTC